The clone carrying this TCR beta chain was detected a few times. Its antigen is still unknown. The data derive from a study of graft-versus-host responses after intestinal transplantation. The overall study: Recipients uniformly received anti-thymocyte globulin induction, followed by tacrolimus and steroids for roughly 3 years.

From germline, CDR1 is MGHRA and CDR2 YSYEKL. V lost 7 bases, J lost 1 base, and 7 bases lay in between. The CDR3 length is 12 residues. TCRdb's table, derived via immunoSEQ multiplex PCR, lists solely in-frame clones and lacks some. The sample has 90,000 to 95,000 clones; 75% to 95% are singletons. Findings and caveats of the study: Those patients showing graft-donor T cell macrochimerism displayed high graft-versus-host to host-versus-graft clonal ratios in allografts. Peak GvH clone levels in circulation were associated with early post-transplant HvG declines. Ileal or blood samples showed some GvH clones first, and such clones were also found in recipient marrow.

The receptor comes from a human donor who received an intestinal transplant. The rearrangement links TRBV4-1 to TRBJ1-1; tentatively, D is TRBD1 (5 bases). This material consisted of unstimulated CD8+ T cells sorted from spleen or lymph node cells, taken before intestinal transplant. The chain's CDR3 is CASTTGNTEAFF. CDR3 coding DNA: TGCGCCAGCACAACAGGGAACACTGAAGCTTTCTTT.